The 14 T cell receptor beta chains given below trace back to one sample, sequenced in a study of blood T cells in healthy people across ages. For the second PCR, which ran for roughly 6 to 11 cycles, a sample-barcoded 5' primer and a J-beta primer mix were used. TCRdb ran MiXCR on the 5' RACE reads and lists one entry per CDR3 protein. The sample has around 1,500,000 distinct CDR3 sequences; under 30% are singletons. Sequencing was done on a sample of blood. The receptor set was obtained from a woman aged 30 to 39 in good health.

A remark on this clonotype: This could be a read error, since a much larger clone is one nucleotide away. This chain uses TRBV5-1 with TRBJ2-7; D may be TRBD2 (5 bases). This CDR3 comprises 13 residues. Germline CDR1 is SGHRS and CDR2 is YFSETQ. With 6 bases removed from V and 10 bases from J, the gap between germline ends came to 20 bases. The DNA for the CDR3 is TGCGCCAGCAAGGACCCCAAGGGAGAGGCCCAGTACTTC. Translated: CASKDPKGEAQYF.

A note on this clonotype: Mismatch with germline at one junction end may stem from a read error. This chain connects TRBV10-3 to TRBJ1-2, with 8 bases that match TRBD1. The CDR3 spans 14 residues. The germline CDR1 and CDR2 sequences are ENHRY and SYGVKD. The CDR3 DNA sequence: TGTGCCATTTCCTCAGGGGGCCTGGGCTATGGCTACGCCTTC. Translation gives CAISSGGLGYGYAF.

The chain carries TRBV11-2 and TRBJ2-5, with TRBD1 as a possible D gene (6 bases). Germline-derived CDR1 and CDR2 are SGHAT and FQNNGV. The CDR3 is made up of 16 amino acids. Trimming left V 8 bases short and J 5 bases short, with 24 bases between. The DNA of the CDR3 is TGTGCCAGCGCAAGTCGGGGCAGGGGATCAGAGGAGACCCAGTACTTC. This translates into CASASRGRGSEETQYF.

The chain couples TRBV20-1 to TRBJ2-2, with 7 nucleotides matching TRBD1. The junction had 11 bases not matched to a gene; V was cut back by 0 bases and J by 4 bases. Germline-derived CDR1 and CDR2 are DFQATT and SNEGSKA (reference sequence). CDR3 length equals 17 residues. This CDR3 reads CSARDPRGGAGTGELFF. CDR3 DNA: TGCAGTGCTAGAGATCCCCGAGGGGGCGCAGGCACCGGGGAGCTGTTTTTT.

This clonotype came up a few times. The CDR3 bases are TGCAGTGCTCCCTCTATGGCGGAGAGCACAGATACGCAGTATTTT. Amino acid sequence: CSAPSMAESTDTQYF. The V and J genes are TRBV20-1 and TRBJ2-3, with D unresolved. The V gene's germline CDR1 is DFQATT and CDR2 SNEGSKA (reference sequence). The V end was cut by 5 bases, the J end by 0 bases, with 15 bases between. The CDR3 contains 15 residues.

V and J are TRBV6-2 or TRBV6-3 and TRBJ1-5, with 9 bases that match TRBD1. The V gene end was trimmed by 6 bases and the J gene end by 6 bases; junction bases not matched to a gene: 6. The CDR3 is 14 amino acids. Germline V CDR1 and CDR2: MNHEY, SVGEGT. The CDR3 spells CASRLGTGRQPQHF. The CDR3, as DNA: TGTGCCAGCAGGCTCGGGACAGGGCGTCAGCCCCAGCATTTT.

This sequence joins TRBV5-1 and TRBJ1-4, with D perhaps matching TRBD1 (5 bases). The CDR3 extends over 15 amino acids. Trimming cost V 3 bases and J 8 bases, with 17 bases left between them. Germline CDR1 reads SGHRS; CDR2 reads YFSETQ. DNA of the CDR3: TGCGCCAGCAGCTCTAGGGGAGGTGAAGACGAAAAACTGTTTTTT. It translates to CASSSRGGEDEKLFF.

This clonotype was seen repeatedly, ten times or more. The chain recombines TRBV29-1 with TRBJ2-7; 11 positions agree with TRBD2. Germline loops: CDR1 SQVTM, CDR2 ANQGSEA. The V and J ends lost 2 bases and 2 bases, in that order; junction bases with no gene match: 5. The CDR3 length is 15 residues. CDR3 amino acids: CSVELTSGAPYEQYF. The DNA for the CDR3 is TGCAGCGTTGAACTGACTAGCGGGGCACCCTACGAGCAGTACTTC.

This clonotype has a handful of counts. The chain recombines TRBV20-1 with TRBJ2-4; no clear D. Germline CDR1 and CDR2: DFQATT and SNEGSKA (reference sequence). This CDR3 comprises 13 residues. V gave up 2 bases and J gave up 2 bases, with 7 bases separating them. This chain's CDR3 is CSARPGSKNIQYF. In DNA form, the CDR3 reads TGCAGTGCTAGACCCGGGTCCAAAAACATTCAGTACTTC.

Remarks on this clonotype: This may arise from a read error, as a much more abundant clone is one base away. The chain employs TRBV7-3 and TRBJ2-3; D remains ambiguous. The CDR3 extends over 15 amino acids. The V gene's germline CDR1 is SGHTA and CDR2 FQGTGA. CDR3 sequence (DNA): TGTTCCAGCAGCCCGACCGCAGCGACGGCGGATACGCAGTATTTT. Translation gives CSSSPTAATADTQYF. Full variable domain (rest looked up from reference TRBV7-3 and TRBJ2-3): GAGVSQTPSNKVTEKGKYVELRCDPISGHTALYWYRQSLGQGPEFLIYFQGTGAADDSGLPNDRFFAVRPEGSVSTLKIQRTERGDSAVYLCSSSPTAATADTQYFGPGTRLTVL.

This clonotype was observed at least ten times. This chain joins TRBV20-1 and TRBJ2-7; 9 nucleotides align to TRBD2. CDR1 and CDR2 from the germline V gene are DFQATT and SNEGSKA (reference sequence). V lost 1 base to trimming and J lost 3 bases; unmatched junction nucleotides: 4. This CDR3 is 14 amino acids long. This chain's CDR3 is CSARASGRYYEQYF. DNA for the CDR3: TGCAGTGCTAGAGCAAGCGGGAGGTACTACGAGCAGTACTTC.

The rearrangement joins TRBV27 to TRBJ2-1; TRBD2 agrees at 9 bases. With 5 bases clipped from V and 6 bases from J, the junction kept 8 bases outside the gene matches. Germline CDR1 is MNHEY and CDR2 is SMNVEV (reference sequence). This CDR3 contains 15 residues. CDR3 amino acids: CASSRRASGINEQFF. In DNA, the CDR3 is TGTGCCAGCAGTCGAAGGGCTAGCGGGATCAATGAGCAGTTCTTC.

V gene TRBV9 combines with J gene TRBJ2-4, with TRBD2 matching 10 bases. The J call may be mistaken, given a closer DNA end match to TRBJ2-7. Germline loops: CDR1 SGDLS, CDR2 YYNGEE. This CDR3 is built from 15 residues. The CDR3 loop is CASSPGLAEGFEQYF. CDR3 coding DNA: TGTGCCAGCAGCCCAGGACTAGCGGAGGGGTTCGAGCAGTACTTC.

This clonotype came up a few times. The rearrangement uses TRBV11-2 and TRBJ2-5, with 11 bases matching TRBD2. The CDR3 has 14 amino acids. The V gene end was trimmed by 1 base and the J gene end by 6 bases; junction bases not matched to a gene: 1. Germline lookup yields CDR1 SGHAT and CDR2 FQNNGV. CDR3 DNA: TGTGCCAGCAGCTTAGCTAGCGGGGGGCAGACCCAGTACTTC. It codes for CASSLASGGQTQYF. Full variable domain (outside the CDR3, taken from reference TRBV11-2 and TRBJ2-5): EAGVAQSPRYKIIEKRQSVAFWCNPISGHATLYWYQQILGQGPKLLIQFQNNGVVDDSQLPKDRFSAERLKGVDSTLKIQPAKLEDSAVYLCASSLASGGQTQYFGPGTRLLVL.